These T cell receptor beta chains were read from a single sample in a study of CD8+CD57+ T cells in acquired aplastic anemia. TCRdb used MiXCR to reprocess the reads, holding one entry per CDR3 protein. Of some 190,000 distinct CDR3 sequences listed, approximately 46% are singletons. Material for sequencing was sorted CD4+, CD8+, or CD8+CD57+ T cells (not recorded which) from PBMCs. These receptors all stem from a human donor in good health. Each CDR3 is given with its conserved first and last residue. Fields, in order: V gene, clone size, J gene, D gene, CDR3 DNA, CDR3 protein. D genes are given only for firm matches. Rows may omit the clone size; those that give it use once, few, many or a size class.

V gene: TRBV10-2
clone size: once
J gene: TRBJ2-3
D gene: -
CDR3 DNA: TGCGCCAGCACCGATGGGTCGCTGCCCCTCTATAGCACAGGTACGCAGTATTTT
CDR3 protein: CASTDGSLPLYSTGTQYF

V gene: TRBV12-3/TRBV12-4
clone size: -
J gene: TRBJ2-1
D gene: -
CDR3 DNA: TGTGCCAGCAGTTTAAGTCGGGACAATGAGCAGTTCTTC
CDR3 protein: CASSLSRDNEQFF

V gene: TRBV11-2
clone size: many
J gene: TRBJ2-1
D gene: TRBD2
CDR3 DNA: TGTGCCAGCAGCTTAGGAATTAGCGGGAGCTTCAATGAGCAGTTCTTC
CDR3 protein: CASSLGISGSFNEQFF

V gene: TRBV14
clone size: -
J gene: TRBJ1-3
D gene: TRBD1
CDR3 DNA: TGTGCCAGCAGTCAGGGGGCAGCTGGAAACACCGTATATTTT
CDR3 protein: CASSQGAAGNTVYF

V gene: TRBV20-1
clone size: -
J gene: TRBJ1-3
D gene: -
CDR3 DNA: TGCAGTGCTAGGTCACATAACTCTGGAAACACCATATATTTT
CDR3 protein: CSARSHNSGNTIYF

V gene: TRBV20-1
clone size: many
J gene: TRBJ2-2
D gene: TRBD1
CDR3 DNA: TGCAGTGCTAGGACAGGGGTCCGAGGGGAGCTGTTTTTT
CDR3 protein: CSARTGVRGELFF

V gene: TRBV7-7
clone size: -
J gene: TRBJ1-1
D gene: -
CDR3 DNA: TGTGCTAGCAGCTTAGGGCAGACCACTGAAGCTTTCTTT
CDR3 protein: CASSLGQTTEAFF

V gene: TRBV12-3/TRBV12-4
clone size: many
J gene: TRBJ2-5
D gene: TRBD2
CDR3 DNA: TGTGCCAGCAGTTGGAGCGGGAGCGGGGGAGAGACCCAGTACTTC
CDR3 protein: CASSWSGSGGETQYF

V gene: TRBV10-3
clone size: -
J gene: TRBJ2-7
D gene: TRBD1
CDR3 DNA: TGTGCCATCAGTGATAGGGACAGGGAAGGCATCGACGAGCAGTACTTC
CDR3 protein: CAISDRDREGIDEQYF

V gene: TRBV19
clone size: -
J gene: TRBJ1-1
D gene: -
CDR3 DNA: TGTGCCAGTAGTGAGGGGCGGGGTGAAGCTTTCTTT
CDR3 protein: CASSEGRGEAFF

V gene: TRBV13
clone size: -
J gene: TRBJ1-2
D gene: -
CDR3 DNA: TGTGCCAGCAGCCTGACGGGACAAGGACTGGGATATGGCTACACCTTC
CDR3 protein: CASSLTGQGLGYGYTF

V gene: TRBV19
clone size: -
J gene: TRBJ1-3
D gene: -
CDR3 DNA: TGTGCCAGTAGTATCTTTGGGGTCAACACCATATATTTT
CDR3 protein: CASSIFGVNTIYF

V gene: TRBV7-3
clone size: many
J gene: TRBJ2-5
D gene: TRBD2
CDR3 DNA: TGTGCCAGCAGCTCTAGACCTAGCGGTGACCTGCGGACCCAGTACTTC
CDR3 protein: CASSSRPSGDLRTQYF

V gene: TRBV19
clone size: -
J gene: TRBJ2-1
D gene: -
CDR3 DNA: TGTGCCAGTAGATTAGGGCGGTATAACAATGAGCAGTTCTTC
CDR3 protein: CASRLGRYNNEQFF

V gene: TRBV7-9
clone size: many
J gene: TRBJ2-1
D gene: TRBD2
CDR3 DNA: TGTGCCAGCAGCTCGGGACTAGCGGGAGGGGGTTACAATGAGCAGTTCTTC
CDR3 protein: CASSSGLAGGGYNEQFF

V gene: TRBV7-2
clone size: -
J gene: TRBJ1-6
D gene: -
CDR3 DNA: TGTGCCAGCAGCTTACTGCAGGGGAGGTCACCCCTCCACTTT
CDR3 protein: CASSLLQGRSPLHF

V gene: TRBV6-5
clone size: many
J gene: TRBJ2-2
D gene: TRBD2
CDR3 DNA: TGTGCCAGCAGTAGGACTAGCGGGAGTAACACCGGGGAGCTGTTTTTT
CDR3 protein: CASSRTSGSNTGELFF

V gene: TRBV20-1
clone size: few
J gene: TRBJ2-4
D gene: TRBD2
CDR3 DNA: TGCAGTGCTAGGGGGGGGGAAAACCGGGGAAACATTCAGTACTTC
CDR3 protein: CSARGGENRGNIQYF

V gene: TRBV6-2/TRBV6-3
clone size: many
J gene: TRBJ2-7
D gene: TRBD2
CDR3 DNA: TGTGCCAGCAGTTTTACTAGCGGGCCCTCCTACGAGCAGTACTTC
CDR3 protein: CASSFTSGPSYEQYF

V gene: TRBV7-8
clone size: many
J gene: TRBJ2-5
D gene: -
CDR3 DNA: TGTGCCAGCAGCTTAGTGCATCAAGAGACCCAGTACTTC
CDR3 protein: CASSLVHQETQYF

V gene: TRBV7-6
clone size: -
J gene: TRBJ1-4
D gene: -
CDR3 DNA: TGTGCCAGCAGCGCGCGGGACGGAGCTAATGAAAAACTGTTTTTT
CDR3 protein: CASSARDGANEKLFF

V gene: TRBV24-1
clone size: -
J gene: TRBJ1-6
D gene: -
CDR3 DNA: TGTGCCACCAGTGGAGGGGCTTCTAATTCACCCCTCCACTTT
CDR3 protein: CATSGGASNSPLHF

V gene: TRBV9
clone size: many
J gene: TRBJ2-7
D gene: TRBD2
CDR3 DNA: TGTGCCAGCAGCGTTTTAGCGGGATCGTACGAGCAGTACTTC
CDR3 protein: CASSVLAGSYEQYF

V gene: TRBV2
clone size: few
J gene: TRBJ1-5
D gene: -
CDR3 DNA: TGTGCCAGCGCCCCGGAGGATCGTCAGCCCCAGCATTTT
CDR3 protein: CASAPEDRQPQHF

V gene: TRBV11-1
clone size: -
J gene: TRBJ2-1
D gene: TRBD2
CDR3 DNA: TGTGCCAGCAGCCTTGAGGGGTTGGGGGGGAAGGCGGGCAATGAGCAGTTCTTC
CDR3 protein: CASSLEGLGGKAGNEQFF

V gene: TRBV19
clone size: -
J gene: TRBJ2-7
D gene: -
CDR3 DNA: TGTGCCAGTGCGGGGACGACCTCCTACGAGCAGTACTTC
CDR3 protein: CASAGTTSYEQYF

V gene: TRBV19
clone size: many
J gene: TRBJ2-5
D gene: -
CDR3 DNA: TGTGCCAGTAGTATAGCTCCTGGACTACATCAAGAGACCCAGTACTTC
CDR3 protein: CASSIAPGLHQETQYF

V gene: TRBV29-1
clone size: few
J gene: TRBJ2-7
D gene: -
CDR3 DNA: TGCAGCGTTGAGGAGGGGACGTACGAGCAGTACTTC
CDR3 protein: CSVEEGTYEQYF

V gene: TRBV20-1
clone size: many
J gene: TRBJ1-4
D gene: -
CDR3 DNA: TGCAGTGCTAGAGTCCCCTGGGGGGGAAATGAAAAACTGTTTTTT
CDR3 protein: CSARVPWGGNEKLFF

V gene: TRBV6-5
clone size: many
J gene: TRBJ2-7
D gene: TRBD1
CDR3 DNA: TGTGCCAGCAGTTCCCGGGACAGCGGAGATTACGAGCAGTACTTC
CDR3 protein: CASSSRDSGDYEQYF

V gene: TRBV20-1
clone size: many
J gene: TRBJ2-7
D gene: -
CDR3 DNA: TGCAGTGCTAGGCACAGGGCCTCCTACGAGCAGTACTTC
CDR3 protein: CSARHRASYEQYF

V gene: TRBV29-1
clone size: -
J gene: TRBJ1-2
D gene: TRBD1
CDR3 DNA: TGCAGCGTTGTTCGACAGGGTTACGGCTACACCTTC
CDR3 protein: CSVVRQGYGYTF

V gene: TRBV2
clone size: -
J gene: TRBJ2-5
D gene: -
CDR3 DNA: TGTGCCAGCGGCGGGATCGAGACCCAGTACTTC
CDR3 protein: CASGGIETQYF

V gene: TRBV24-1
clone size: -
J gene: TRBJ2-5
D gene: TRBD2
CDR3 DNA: TGTGCCACCAGTACAACGACTAGCGGGGCAACAGAGACCCAGTACTTC
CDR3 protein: CATSTTTSGATETQYF

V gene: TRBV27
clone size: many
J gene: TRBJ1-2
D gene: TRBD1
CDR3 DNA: TGTGCCAGCAGTTTAAACAGGGACAGCTATGGCTACACCTTC
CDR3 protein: CASSLNRDSYGYTF

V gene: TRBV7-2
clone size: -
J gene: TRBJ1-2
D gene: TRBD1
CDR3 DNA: TGTGCCAGCAGCTTACTGGGACAGGGGTATGGCTACACCTTC
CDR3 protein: CASSLLGQGYGYTF

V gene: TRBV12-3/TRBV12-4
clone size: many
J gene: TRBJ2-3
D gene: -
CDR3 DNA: TGTGCCAGCAGTCGTAGAAGGGGTTTGACAGCCACGGCAGATACGCAGTATTTT
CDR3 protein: CASSRRRGLTATADTQYF

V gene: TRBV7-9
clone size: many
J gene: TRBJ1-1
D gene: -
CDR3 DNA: TGTGCCAGCAGCTCGAACAGAGTAAACACTGAAGCTTTCTTT
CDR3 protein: CASSSNRVNTEAFF

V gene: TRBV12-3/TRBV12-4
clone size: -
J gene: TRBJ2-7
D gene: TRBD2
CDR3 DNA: TGTGCCAGCAGTTCTATGCCCGGGGGGGGGCAGTACTTC
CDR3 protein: CASSSMPGGGQYF

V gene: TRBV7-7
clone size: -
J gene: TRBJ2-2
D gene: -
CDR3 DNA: TGTGCTAGCAGCTTAGAGACATCCGGGGAGCTGTTTTTT
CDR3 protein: CASSLETSGELFF

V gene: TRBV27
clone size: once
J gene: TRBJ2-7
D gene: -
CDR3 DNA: TGTGCCAGCAGATCCCCAGAGACCGGCCTTAGGCACGAGCAGTACTTC
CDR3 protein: CASRSPETGLRHEQYF

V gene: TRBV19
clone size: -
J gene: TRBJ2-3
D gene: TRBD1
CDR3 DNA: TGTGCCAGTAGCAGAGGGACAGACGTTACAGATACGCAGTATTTT
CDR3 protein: CASSRGTDVTDTQYF

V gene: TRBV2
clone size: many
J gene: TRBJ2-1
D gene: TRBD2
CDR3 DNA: TGTGCCAGCAGGACCCCCCCGACTAGCGGGAGTTCCTACAATGAGCAGTTCTTC
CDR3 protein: CASRTPPTSGSSYNEQFF

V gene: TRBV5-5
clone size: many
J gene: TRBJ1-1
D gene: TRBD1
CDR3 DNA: TGTGCCAGCAGCGCTGGACAGGGCCGGTTCACTGAAGCTTTCTTT
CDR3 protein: CASSAGQGRFTEAFF

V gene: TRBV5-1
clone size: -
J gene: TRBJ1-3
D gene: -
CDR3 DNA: TGCGCCAGCAGCTCGAACATAGCAGGGCGTGGAAACACCATATATTTT
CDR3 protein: CASSSNIAGRGNTIYF

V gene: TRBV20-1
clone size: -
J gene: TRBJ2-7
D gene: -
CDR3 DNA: TGCAGTGCTAGTACGGGACGCCAGAGCTCCTACGAGCAGTACTTC
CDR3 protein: CSASTGRQSSYEQYF

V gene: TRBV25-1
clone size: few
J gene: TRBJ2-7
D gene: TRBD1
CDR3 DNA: TGTGCCAGCAGTGTAACAGGGGGCTGGGAGCAGTACTTC
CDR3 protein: CASSVTGGWEQYF

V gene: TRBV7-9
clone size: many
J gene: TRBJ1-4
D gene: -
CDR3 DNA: TGTGCCAGCAGCTTCACTAAGACGGATGAAAAACTGTTTTTT
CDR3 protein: CASSFTKTDEKLFF

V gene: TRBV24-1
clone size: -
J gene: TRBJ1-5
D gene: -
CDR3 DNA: TGCAGTGCTAGAACAGGGAACAATCAGCCCCAGCATTTT
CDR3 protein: CSARTGNNQPQHF